A single T cell receptor (beta chain) is shown here with its context. It was RNA transcripts that yielded the amplified TCR beta CDR3 regions. First-round RT-PCR with HTBI primers amplified the TCR CDR3 region. TCRdb independently ran MiXCR on the multiplex PCR reads; one entry per CDR3 protein. The sample holds about 400,000 distinct CDR3 sequences, roughly 14% seen once. This entry comes from a study of T cells in Graves' hyperthyroidism and ophthalmopathy. The CDR3 has 17 amino acids. Germline CDR1 SGHTA, CDR2 FQGNSA. Losses at the gene ends were 5 bases for V and 4 bases for J; bases not matched to a gene: 14.

The V call is TRBV7-2, the J call TRBJ2-3; 8 bases line up with TRBD2. The sequencing input was blood. The TCR comes from a woman between 18 and 29 years old with Graves' hyperthyroidism. The CDR3: CASSPPYGGAIADTQYF. CDR3 coding DNA: TGTGCCAGCAGCCCCCCCTACGGGGGGGCCATCGCAGATACGCAGTATTTT.